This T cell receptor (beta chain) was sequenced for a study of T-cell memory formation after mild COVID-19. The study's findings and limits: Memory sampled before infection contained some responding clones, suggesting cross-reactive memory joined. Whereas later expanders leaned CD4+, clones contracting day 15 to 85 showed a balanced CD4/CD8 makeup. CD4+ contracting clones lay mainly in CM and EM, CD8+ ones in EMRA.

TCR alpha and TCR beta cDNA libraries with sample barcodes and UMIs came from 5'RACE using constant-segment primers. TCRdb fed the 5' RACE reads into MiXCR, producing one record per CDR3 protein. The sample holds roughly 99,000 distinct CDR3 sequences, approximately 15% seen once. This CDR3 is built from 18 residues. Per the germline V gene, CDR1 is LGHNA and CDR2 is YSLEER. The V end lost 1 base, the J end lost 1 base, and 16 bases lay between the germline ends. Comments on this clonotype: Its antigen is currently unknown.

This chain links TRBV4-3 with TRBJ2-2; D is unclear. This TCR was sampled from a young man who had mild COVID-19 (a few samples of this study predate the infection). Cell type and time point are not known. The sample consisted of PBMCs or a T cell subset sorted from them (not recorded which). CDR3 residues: CASSQVILRDQNTGELFF. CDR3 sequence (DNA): TGCGCCAGCAGCCAAGTCATTCTTCGAGACCAGAACACCGGGGAGCTGTTTTTT.